Listed below are T cell receptor beta chains from one sample, sequenced in a study of CD8+CD57+ T cells in acquired aplastic anemia. TCRdb reanalysed the reads using MiXCR and keeps one entry per CDR3 protein. Among 150,000 to 200,000 distinct CDR3 sequences, 64% were seen once, and the ten largest hold more than 45%. Sequenced sample: sorted CD4+, CD8+, or CD8+CD57+ T cells (not recorded which) from PBMCs. Receptor source: a human donor with severe aplastic anemia or a healthy control (not recorded which). Both conserved end residues are part of each CDR3. Fields, in order: CDR3 protein, CDR3 DNA, J gene, D gene, clone size, V gene. D genes are given only for firm matches. Some rows mark clone size as missing; the rest say once, few, many or name a class of expanded clone.

CDR3: CATSDGMLRGRGGSVAGELFF; DNA: TGTGCCACCAGTGATGGGATGCTAAGGGGGCGAGGCGGGAGTGTCGCCGGGGAGCTGTTTTTT; J: TRBJ2-2; D: NA; size: NA; V: TRBV24-1
CDR3: CATSDFSTGGSGYTF; DNA: TGTGCCACCAGTGATTTCTCAACGGGGGGCTCTGGCTACACCTTC; J: TRBJ1-2; D: NA; size: once; V: TRBV24-1
CDR3: CASSQTRVAWSQYF; DNA: TGTGCCAGCAGCCAAACCCGGGTGGCTTGGTCCCAGTACTTC; J: TRBJ2-5; D: NA; size: NA; V: TRBV11-2
CDR3: CASSNSLAGVGETQYF; DNA: TGTGCCAGCAGTAACTCCCTAGCGGGAGTCGGTGAGACCCAGTACTTC; J: TRBJ2-5; D: TRBD2; size: once; V: TRBV6-6
CDR3: CASSQGGGTSEKLFF; DNA: TGTGCCAGCAGCCAAGGCGGGGGGACTAGTGAAAAACTGTTTTTT; J: TRBJ1-4; D: NA; size: NA; V: TRBV14
CDR3: CASSLASGQETQYF; DNA: TGTGCCAGCAGCTTAGCGAGCGGCCAAGAGACCCAGTACTTC; J: TRBJ2-5; D: NA; size: NA; V: TRBV7-9
CDR3: CAISERGQGIYEQYF; DNA: TGTGCCATCAGTGAGAGAGGCCAAGGGATCTACGAGCAGTACTTC; J: TRBJ2-7; D: NA; size: NA; V: TRBV10-3
CDR3: CAINPTGLSYEQYF; DNA: TGTGCCATCAACCCGACGGGACTCTCCTACGAGCAGTACTTC; J: TRBJ2-7; D: NA; size: NA; V: TRBV10-3
CDR3: CASSLHGGNTGELFF; DNA: TGCGCCAGCAGCTTGCACGGGGGGAACACCGGGGAGCTGTTTTTT; J: TRBJ2-2; D: NA; size: NA; V: TRBV5-1
CDR3: CASSWGGGEQYF; DNA: TGTGCCAGCAGCTGGGGGGGGGGCGAGCAGTACTTC; J: TRBJ2-7; D: TRBD2; size: NA; V: TRBV7-9
CDR3: CASSYRGTGGYEQYF; DNA: TGTGCCAGCAGCTACCGGGGCACCGGGGGCTATGAGCAGTACTTC; J: TRBJ2-7; D: NA; size: NA; V: TRBV28
CDR3: CASSLERLDEQFF; DNA: TGTGCCAGCAGCCTCGAGCGCCTGGATGAGCAGTTCTTC; J: TRBJ2-1; D: NA; size: many; V: TRBV6-5
CDR3: CASSLEAKNTGELFF; DNA: TGCGCCAGCAGCCTCGAGGCTAAGAACACCGGGGAGCTGTTTTTT; J: TRBJ2-2; D: NA; size: NA; V: TRBV5-1
CDR3: CASTAAGGTLGYGYTF; DNA: TGTGCCAGCACCGCGGCAGGGGGAACCCTTGGCTATGGCTACACCTTC; J: TRBJ1-2; D: TRBD1; size: NA; V: TRBV9
CDR3: CASSDRDRAYEQYF; DNA: TGTGCCAGCAGTGACCGGGACAGGGCGTACGAGCAGTACTTC; J: TRBJ2-7; D: TRBD1; size: NA; V: TRBV10-3
CDR3: CASSPGLAGGHYYYEQYF; DNA: TGTGCCAGCAGCCCTGGACTAGCGGGGGGCCACTATTACTACGAGCAGTACTTC; J: TRBJ2-7; D: TRBD2; size: NA; V: TRBV7-9
CDR3: CASSVGGRGRANTGELFF; DNA: TGTGCCAGCAGCGTAGGGGGCAGGGGAAGGGCGAACACCGGGGAGCTGTTTTTT; J: TRBJ2-2; D: TRBD1; size: NA; V: TRBV7-7
CDR3: CSVDYSQGETYEQYF; DNA: TGCAGCGTTGATTACTCACAGGGAGAAACCTACGAGCAGTACTTC; J: TRBJ2-7; D: NA; size: few; V: TRBV29-1
CDR3: CAISGAGTSGGSYNEQFF; DNA: TGTGCCATCAGTGGAGCCGGGACTAGCGGGGGGTCGTACAATGAGCAGTTCTTC; J: TRBJ2-1; D: TRBD2; size: NA; V: TRBV10-3
CDR3: CASSQHDSYNQPQHF; DNA: TGTGCCAGCAGCCAACATGACAGCTACAATCAGCCCCAGCATTTT; J: TRBJ1-5; D: NA; size: NA; V: TRBV4-2
CDR3: CSVEREGVTAQYF; DNA: TGCAGCGTTGAAAGGGAGGGCGTAACGGCCCAGTACTTC; J: TRBJ2-5; D: TRBD2; size: NA; V: TRBV29-1
CDR3: CSAQLGGRGRHEQYF; DNA: TGCAGTGCCCAGCTGGGGGGCAGGGGGCGCCACGAGCAGTACTTC; J: TRBJ2-7; D: TRBD1; size: few; V: TRBV20-1
CDR3: CSVIDGYTF; DNA: TGCAGCGTCATCGATGGCTACACCTTC; J: TRBJ1-2; D: NA; size: few; V: TRBV29-1
CDR3: CASSMSIPRAGTGGEQYF; DNA: TGTGCCAGTAGTATGTCGATCCCGAGGGCCGGGACAGGGGGCGAGCAGTACTTC; J: TRBJ2-7; D: TRBD1; size: many; V: TRBV19
CDR3: CASSDNYRYNEQFF; DNA: TGTGCCAGCAGTGATAATTACAGATACAATGAGCAGTTCTTC; J: TRBJ2-1; D: NA; size: once; V: TRBV2
CDR3: CASSYGWVGTGVSPLHF; DNA: TGTGCCAGCAGCTACGGGTGGGTAGGGACAGGAGTTTCACCCCTCCACTTT; J: TRBJ1-6; D: TRBD1; size: NA; V: TRBV7-9
CDR3: CAISESGTADEQYF; DNA: TGTGCCATCAGTGAATCGGGGACAGCCGACGAGCAGTACTTC; J: TRBJ2-7; D: TRBD1; size: NA; V: TRBV10-3
CDR3: CASSQGGMATEAFF; DNA: TGTGCCAGCAGCCAAGGGGGGATGGCCACTGAAGCTTTCTTT; J: TRBJ1-1; D: NA; size: NA; V: TRBV7-9
CDR3: CASSHVGGLGTEAFF; DNA: TGCGCCAGCAGCCACGTCGGGGGGTTGGGAACTGAAGCTTTCTTT; J: TRBJ1-1; D: NA; size: NA; V: TRBV4-1
CDR3: CASRPTGLWYTEAFF; DNA: TGTGCCAGTAGACCGACGGGACTTTGGTACACTGAAGCTTTCTTT; J: TRBJ1-1; D: NA; size: NA; V: TRBV19
CDR3: CASHLTGILAVGYTF; DNA: TGTGCCAGCCACCTAACAGGGATTTTAGCAGTCGGCTACACCTTC; J: TRBJ1-2; D: NA; size: NA; V: TRBV2
CDR3: CATSTGRVGPSEKLFF; DNA: TGTGCCACCAGCACCGGGAGGGTGGGGCCCAGTGAAAAACTGTTTTTT; J: TRBJ1-4; D: NA; size: NA; V: TRBV15
CDR3: CATSDSGRSKYF; DNA: TGTGCCACCAGTGATTCGGGGCGGTCCAAGTATTTT; J: TRBJ2-3; D: NA; size: few; V: TRBV24-1
CDR3: CATSRGSTYNEQFF; DNA: TGTGCCACCAGCAGAGGCAGCACCTACAATGAGCAGTTCTTC; J: TRBJ2-1; D: NA; size: once; V: TRBV15
CDR3: CASSIPSGEQFF; DNA: TGTGCCAGTAGTATACCGAGCGGTGAGCAGTTCTTC; J: TRBJ2-1; D: NA; size: many; V: TRBV19
CDR3: CASSLGQRTNYGYTF; DNA: TGTGCCAGCAGCCTCGGACAGAGGACTAACTATGGCTACACCTTC; J: TRBJ1-2; D: NA; size: NA; V: TRBV5-8
CDR3: CASSLWGRRTNYGYTF; DNA: TGTGCCAGCAGCTTATGGGGGCGGAGGACTAACTATGGCTACACCTTC; J: TRBJ1-2; D: NA; size: NA; V: TRBV7-6
CDR3: CASSYLSEAFF; DNA: TGTGCCAGCAGTTACTTGAGTGAAGCCTTCTTT; J: TRBJ1-1; D: NA; size: NA; V: TRBV10-3
CDR3: CAITPANPRGNEQFF; DNA: TGTGCCATCACCCCCGCTAACCCGAGGGGCAATGAGCAGTTCTTC; J: TRBJ2-1; D: NA; size: NA; V: TRBV10-3
CDR3: CASSQLAGGTDTQYF; DNA: TGTGCCAGCAGCCAACTAGCGGGGGGTACAGATACGCAGTATTTT; J: TRBJ2-3; D: TRBD2; size: many; V: TRBV6-5
CDR3: CASSLYGSTGKNF; DNA: TGTGCCAGCAGCTTATACGGTTCGACAGGGAAAAACTTC; J: TRBJ2-7; D: TRBD1; size: NA; V: TRBV7-8
CDR3: CASSVVRGGANTGELFF; DNA: TGTGCCAGCAGCGTAGTGCGAGGGGGGGCGAACACCGGGGAGCTGTTTTTT; J: TRBJ2-2; D: NA; size: NA; V: TRBV9
CDR3: CASLTNAFETQYF; DNA: TGCGCCAGCCTCACTAACGCGTTCGAGACCCAGTACTTC; J: TRBJ2-5; D: NA; size: few; V: TRBV10-2
CDR3: CASSDSGGKRGYTF; DNA: TGTGCCAGCAGTGATAGCGGTGGGAAACGTGGCTACACCTTC; J: TRBJ1-2; D: NA; size: NA; V: TRBV2
CDR3: CASSLVVDNYGYTF; DNA: TGCGCCAGCAGCTTGGTCGTAGATAACTATGGCTACACCTTC; J: TRBJ1-2; D: NA; size: NA; V: TRBV5-1
CDR3: CASSGWTGGTDTQYF; DNA: TGTGCCAGCAGCGGATGGACAGGGGGCACAGATACGCAGTATTTT; J: TRBJ2-3; D: TRBD1; size: few; V: TRBV9
CDR3: CASSMGGTEAFF; DNA: TGTGCCAGTAGTATGGGTGGCACTGAAGCTTTCTTT; J: TRBJ1-1; D: NA; size: few; V: TRBV19
CDR3: CASSLGASYNEQFF; DNA: TGCGCCAGCAGCTTGGGGGCATCGTACAATGAGCAGTTCTTC; J: TRBJ2-1; D: NA; size: NA; V: TRBV5-1
CDR3: CASGGASGNTIYF; DNA: TGTGCCTCCGGGGGGGCCTCTGGAAACACCATATATTTT; J: TRBJ1-3; D: NA; size: many; V: TRBV7-9
CDR3: CASTRDRGYEQYF; DNA: TGTGCCAGCACCAGGGACAGGGGGTACGAGCAGTACTTC; J: TRBJ2-7; D: TRBD1; size: NA; V: TRBV7-8
CDR3: CASSAYQETQYF; DNA: TGTGCCAGCAGCGCATACCAAGAGACCCAGTACTTC; J: TRBJ2-5; D: NA; size: NA; V: TRBV7-6
CDR3: CATSSRQPDQPQHF; DNA: TGTGCCACCAGCAGCAGACAGCCAGATCAGCCCCAGCATTTT; J: TRBJ1-5; D: NA; size: NA; V: TRBV15
CDR3: CASSIANTGPDTQYF; DNA: TGTGCCAGTAGTATAGCCAACACAGGGCCTGATACGCAGTATTTT; J: TRBJ2-3; D: NA; size: few; V: TRBV19
CDR3: CASSSSRGGGPRDTQYF; DNA: TGTGCCAGCAGCTCCAGCCGGGGGGGAGGCCCCCGCGATACGCAGTATTTT; J: TRBJ2-3; D: TRBD2; size: few; V: TRBV7-8
CDR3: CSTRRRDRKLFF; DNA: TGCAGTACCCGAAGAAGGGACCGCAAGCTGTTTTTT; J: TRBJ2-2; D: NA; size: NA; V: TRBV20-1
CDR3: CSASTAENQPQHF; DNA: TGCAGTGCTAGTACGGCAGAAAATCAGCCCCAGCATTTT; J: TRBJ1-5; D: NA; size: NA; V: TRBV20-1
CDR3: CASSGWTGEDRETQYF; DNA: TGTGCCAGCAGCGGATGGACAGGGGAGGACCGAGAGACCCAGTACTTC; J: TRBJ2-5; D: TRBD1; size: once; V: TRBV9